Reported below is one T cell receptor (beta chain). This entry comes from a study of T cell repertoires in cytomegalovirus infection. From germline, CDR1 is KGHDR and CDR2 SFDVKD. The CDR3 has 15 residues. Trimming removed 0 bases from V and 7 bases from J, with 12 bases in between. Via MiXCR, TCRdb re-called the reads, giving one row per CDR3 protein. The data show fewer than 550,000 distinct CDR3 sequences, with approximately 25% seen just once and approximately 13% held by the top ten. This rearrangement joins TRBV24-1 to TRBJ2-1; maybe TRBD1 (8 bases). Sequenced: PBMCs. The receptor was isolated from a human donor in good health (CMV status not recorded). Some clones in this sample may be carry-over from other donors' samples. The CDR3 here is CATSDLLQGGNEQFF. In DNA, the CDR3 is TGTGCCACCAGTGATTTGCTACAGGGGGGGAATGAGCAGTTCTTC.